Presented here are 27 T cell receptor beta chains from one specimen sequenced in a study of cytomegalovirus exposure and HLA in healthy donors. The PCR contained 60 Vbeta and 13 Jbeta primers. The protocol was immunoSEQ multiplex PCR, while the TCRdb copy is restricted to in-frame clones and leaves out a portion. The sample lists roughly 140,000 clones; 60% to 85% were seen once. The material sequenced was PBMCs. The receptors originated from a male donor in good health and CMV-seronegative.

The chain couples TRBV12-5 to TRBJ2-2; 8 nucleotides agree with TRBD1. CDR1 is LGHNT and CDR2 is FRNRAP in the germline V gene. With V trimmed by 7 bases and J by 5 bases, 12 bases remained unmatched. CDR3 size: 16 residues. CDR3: CASALGNRGKTGELFF. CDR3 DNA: TGTGCTAGTGCCCTGGGGAACAGGGGGAAAACCGGGGAGCTGTTTTTT. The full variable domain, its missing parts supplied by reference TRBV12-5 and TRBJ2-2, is DARVTQTPRHKVTEMGQEVTMRCQPILGHNTVFWYRQTMMQGLELLAYFRNRAPLDDSGMPKDRFSAEMPDATLATLKIQPSEPRDSAVYFCASALGNRGKTGELFFGEGSRLTVL.

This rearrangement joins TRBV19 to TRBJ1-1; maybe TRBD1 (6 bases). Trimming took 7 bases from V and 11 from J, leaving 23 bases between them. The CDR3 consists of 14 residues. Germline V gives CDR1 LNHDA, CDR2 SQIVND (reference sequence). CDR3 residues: CASTPGTSTGRAFF. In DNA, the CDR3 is TGTGCCAGTACCCCGGGGACGAGTACAGGGCGCGCTTTCTTT.

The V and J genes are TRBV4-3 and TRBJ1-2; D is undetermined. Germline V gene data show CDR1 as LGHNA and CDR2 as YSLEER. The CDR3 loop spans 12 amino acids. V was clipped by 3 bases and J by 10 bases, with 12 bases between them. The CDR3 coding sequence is TGCGCCAGCAGCCATTATCGACAAGACTACACCTTC. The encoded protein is CASSHYRQDYTF.

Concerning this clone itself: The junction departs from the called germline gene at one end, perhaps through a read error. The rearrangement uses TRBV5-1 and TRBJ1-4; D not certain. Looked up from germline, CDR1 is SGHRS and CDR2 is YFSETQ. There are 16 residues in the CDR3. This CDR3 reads CARSPRRGGLGEKLFF. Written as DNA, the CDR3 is TGCGCCCGCAGCCCGCGTCGGGGAGGGCTAGGTGAAAAACTGTTTTTT.

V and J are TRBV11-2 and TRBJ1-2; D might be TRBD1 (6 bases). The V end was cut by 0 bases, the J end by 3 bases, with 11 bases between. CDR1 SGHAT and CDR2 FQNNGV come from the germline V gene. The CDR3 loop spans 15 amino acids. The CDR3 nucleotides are TGTGCCAGCAGCTTAGATAGCTGGACAGACTATGGCTACACCTTC. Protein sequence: CASSLDSWTDYGYTF. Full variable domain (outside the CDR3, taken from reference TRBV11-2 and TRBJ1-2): EAGVAQSPRYKIIEKRQSVAFWCNPISGHATLYWYQQILGQGPKLLIQFQNNGVVDDSQLPKDRFSAERLKGVDSTLKIQPAKLEDSAVYLCASSLDSWTDYGYTFGSGTRLTVV.

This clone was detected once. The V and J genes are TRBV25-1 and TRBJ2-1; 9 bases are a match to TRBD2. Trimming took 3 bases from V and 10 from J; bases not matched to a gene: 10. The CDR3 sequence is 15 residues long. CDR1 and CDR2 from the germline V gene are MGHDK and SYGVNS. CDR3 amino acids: CASSEVRSSGSEQFF. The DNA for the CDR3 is TGTGCCAGCAGTGAGGTTCGGAGTAGCGGGAGCGAGCAGTTCTTC.

This CDR3 reads CASSLSLAGSYNEQFF. The DNA for the CDR3 is TGTGCCAGCAGCTTAAGTCTCGCAGGGTCCTACAATGAGCAGTTCTTC. The rearrangement joins TRBV7-3 to TRBJ2-1; TRBD1 might be the D (5 bases). The ends were cut back, 1 base at V and 1 base at J, with 11 bases in the middle. CDR1 is SGHTA, CDR2 FQGTGA, per germline. This CDR3 comprises 16 residues.

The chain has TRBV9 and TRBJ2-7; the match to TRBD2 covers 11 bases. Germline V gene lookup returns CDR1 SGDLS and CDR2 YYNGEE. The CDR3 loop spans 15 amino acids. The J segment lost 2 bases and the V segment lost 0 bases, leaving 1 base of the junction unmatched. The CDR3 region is CASSVASGGPYEQYF. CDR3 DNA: TGTGCCAGCAGCGTAGCTAGCGGGGGGCCCTACGAGCAGTACTTC.

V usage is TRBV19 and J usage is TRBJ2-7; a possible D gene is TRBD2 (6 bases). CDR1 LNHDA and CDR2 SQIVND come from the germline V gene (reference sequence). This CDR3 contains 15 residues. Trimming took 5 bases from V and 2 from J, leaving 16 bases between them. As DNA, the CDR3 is TGTGCCAGTAGTCCACGGGACGGACTAACCTACGAGCAGTACTTC. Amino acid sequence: CASSPRDGLTYEQYF.

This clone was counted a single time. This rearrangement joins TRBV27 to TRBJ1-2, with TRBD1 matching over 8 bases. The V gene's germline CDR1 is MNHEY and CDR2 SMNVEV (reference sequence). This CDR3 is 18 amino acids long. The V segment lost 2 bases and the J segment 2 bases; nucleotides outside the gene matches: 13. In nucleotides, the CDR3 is TGTGCCAGCAGTTTAACAAACCCAGGGGGCCTTATCAACTATGGCTACACCTTC. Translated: CASSLTNPGGLINYGYTF.

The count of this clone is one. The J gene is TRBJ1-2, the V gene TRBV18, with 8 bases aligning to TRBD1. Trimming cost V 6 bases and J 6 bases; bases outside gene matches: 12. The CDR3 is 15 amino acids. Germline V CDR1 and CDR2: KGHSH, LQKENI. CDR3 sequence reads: CASSTRQGFENGYTF. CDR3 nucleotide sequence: TGTGCCAGCTCCACCAGACAGGGGTTTGAAAATGGCTACACCTTC.

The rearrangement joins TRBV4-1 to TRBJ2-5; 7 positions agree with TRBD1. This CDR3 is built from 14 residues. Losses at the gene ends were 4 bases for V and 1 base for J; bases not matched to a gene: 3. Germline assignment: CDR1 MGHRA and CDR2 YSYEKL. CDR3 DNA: TGCGCCAGCAGCCCGACAGGGTCCCAAGAGACCCAGTACTTC. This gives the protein CASSPTGSQETQYF.

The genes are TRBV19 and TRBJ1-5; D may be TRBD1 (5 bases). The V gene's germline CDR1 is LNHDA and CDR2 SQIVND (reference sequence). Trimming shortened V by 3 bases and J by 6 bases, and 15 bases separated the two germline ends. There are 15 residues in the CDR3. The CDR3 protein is CASSIGQGGVQPQHF. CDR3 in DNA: TGTGCCAGTAGTATCGGGCAGGGAGGAGTTCAGCCCCAGCATTTT.

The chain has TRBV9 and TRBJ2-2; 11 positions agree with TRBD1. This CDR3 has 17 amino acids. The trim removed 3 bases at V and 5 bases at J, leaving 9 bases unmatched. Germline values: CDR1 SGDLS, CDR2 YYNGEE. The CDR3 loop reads CASSDSLDRGQTGELFF. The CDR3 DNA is TGTGCCAGCAGCGATTCGTTGGACAGGGGGCAAACCGGGGAGCTGTTTTTT.

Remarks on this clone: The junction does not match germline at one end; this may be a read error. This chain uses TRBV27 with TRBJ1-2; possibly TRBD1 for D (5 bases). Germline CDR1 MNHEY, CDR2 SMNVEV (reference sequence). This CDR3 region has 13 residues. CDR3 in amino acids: CASSPRTMGGYPF. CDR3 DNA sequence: TGTGCCAGCAGTCCAAGGACAATGGGAGGCTACCCCTTC.

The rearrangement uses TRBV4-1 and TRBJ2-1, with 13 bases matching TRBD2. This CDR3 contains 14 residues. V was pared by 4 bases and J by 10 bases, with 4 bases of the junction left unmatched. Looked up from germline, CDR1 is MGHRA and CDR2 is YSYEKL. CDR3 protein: CASSPGLAGREQFF. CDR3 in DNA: TGCGCCAGCAGCCCGGGACTAGCGGGAAGGGAGCAGTTCTTC.

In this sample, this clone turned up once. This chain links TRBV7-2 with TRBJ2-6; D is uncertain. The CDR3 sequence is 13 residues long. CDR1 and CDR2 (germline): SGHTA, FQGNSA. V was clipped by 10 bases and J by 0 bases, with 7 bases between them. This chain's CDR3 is CANSFSGANVLTF. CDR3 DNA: TGTGCCAACTCGTTCTCTGGGGCCAACGTCCTGACTTTC.

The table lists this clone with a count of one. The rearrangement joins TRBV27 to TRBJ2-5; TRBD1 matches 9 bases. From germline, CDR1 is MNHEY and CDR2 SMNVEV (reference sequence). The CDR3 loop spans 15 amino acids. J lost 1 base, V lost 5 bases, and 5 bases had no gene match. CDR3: CASSGQGIIQETQYF. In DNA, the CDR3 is TGTGCCAGCAGTGGACAGGGGATCATCCAAGAGACCCAGTACTTC.

CDR3 bases: TGTGCCAGCACCAGACAGGGGGACACTGAAGCTTTCTTT. Translated, it gives CASTRQGDTEAFF. The rearrangement uses TRBV6-5 and TRBJ1-1; 9 bases fit TRBD1. After removal of 7 bases from V and 3 bases from J, the junction contained 3 bases not matched to a gene. The V gene's germline CDR1 is MNHEY and CDR2 SVGAGI. The CDR3 contains 13 residues.

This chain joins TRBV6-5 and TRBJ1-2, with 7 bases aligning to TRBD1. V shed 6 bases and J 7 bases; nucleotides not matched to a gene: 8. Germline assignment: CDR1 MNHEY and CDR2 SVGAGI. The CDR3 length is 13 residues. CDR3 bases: TGTGCCAGCAGCCGAGGGACAGCGGGTGGCTACACCTTC. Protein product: CASSRGTAGGYTF.

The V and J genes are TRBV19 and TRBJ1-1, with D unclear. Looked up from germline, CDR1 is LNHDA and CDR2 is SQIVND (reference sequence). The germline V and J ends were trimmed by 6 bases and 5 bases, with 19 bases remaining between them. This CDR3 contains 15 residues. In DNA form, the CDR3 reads TGTGCCAGTAGGACCTATCGTTCGGGAGAAACTGAAGCTTTCTTT. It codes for CASRTYRSGETEAFF.

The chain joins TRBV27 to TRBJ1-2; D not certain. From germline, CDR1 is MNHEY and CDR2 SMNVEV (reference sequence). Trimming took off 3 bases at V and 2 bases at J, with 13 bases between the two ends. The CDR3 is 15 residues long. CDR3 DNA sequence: TGTGCCAGCAGTTTTGGTGGCAGTCTGAACTATGGCTACACCTTC. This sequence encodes CASSFGGSLNYGYTF.

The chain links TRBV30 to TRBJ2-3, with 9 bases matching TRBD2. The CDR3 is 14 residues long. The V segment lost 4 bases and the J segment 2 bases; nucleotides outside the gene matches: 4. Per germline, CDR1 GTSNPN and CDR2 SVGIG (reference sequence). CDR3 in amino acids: CAWNSGGITDTQYF. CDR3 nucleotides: TGTGCCTGGAATAGCGGGGGAATCACAGATACGCAGTATTTT.

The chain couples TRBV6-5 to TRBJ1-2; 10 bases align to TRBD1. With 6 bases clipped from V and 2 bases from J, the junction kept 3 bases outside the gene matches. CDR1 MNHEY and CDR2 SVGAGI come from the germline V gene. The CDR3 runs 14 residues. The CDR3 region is CASSATGGNYGYTF. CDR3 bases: TGTGCCAGCAGCGCGACAGGGGGCAACTATGGCTACACCTTC.

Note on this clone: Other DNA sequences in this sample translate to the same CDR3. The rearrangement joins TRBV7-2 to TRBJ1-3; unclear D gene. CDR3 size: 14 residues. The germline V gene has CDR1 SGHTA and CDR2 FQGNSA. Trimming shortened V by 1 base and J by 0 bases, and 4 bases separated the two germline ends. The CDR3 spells CASSLGLSGNTIYF. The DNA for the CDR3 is TGTGCCAGCAGCTTAGGACTCTCTGGAAACACCATATATTTT.

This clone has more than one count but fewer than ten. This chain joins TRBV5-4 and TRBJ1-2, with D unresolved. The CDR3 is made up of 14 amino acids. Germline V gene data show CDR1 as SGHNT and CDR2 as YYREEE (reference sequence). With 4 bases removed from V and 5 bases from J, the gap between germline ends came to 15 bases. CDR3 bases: TGTGCCAGCAGCCAGACGGTCCCCAGGTATGGCTACACCTTC. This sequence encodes CASSQTVPRYGYTF.

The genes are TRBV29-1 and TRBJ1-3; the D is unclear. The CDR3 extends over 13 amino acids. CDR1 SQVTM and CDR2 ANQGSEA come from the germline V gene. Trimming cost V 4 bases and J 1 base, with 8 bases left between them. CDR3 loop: CSVGHLSGNTIYF. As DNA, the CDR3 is TGCAGCGTTGGACACCTATCTGGAAACACCATATATTTT.